This T cell receptor beta chain was found in a study of OX40 agonist ivuxolimab in advanced cancers. Blood sampling took place at baseline, cycle 4 day 1, and cycle 7 day 1. The V and J ends lost 0 bases and 1 base respectively, with 13 bases between them. The CDR3 totals 16 residues. The germline V gene encodes CDR1 SGDLS and CDR2 YYNGEE. Clones were sequenced by immunoSEQ multiplex PCR, and TCRdb holds only the in-frame ones, with some missing. Of roughly 24,000 clones listed, about 83% are singletons. The sequencing used CD4+ or CD8+ T cells sorted from blood, collected in a trial of the OX40 agonist ivuxolimab. The V and J genes are TRBV9 and TRBJ2-5, with a possible D match to TRBD2 (6 bases). The sequence derives from an adult with an advanced solid tumor such as melanoma, head and neck, liver or kidney cancer. The CDR3 here is CASSVGASATQETQYF. In nucleotides, the CDR3 is TGTGCCAGCAGCGTAGGGGCTAGCGCTACCCAAGAGACCCAGTACTTC.